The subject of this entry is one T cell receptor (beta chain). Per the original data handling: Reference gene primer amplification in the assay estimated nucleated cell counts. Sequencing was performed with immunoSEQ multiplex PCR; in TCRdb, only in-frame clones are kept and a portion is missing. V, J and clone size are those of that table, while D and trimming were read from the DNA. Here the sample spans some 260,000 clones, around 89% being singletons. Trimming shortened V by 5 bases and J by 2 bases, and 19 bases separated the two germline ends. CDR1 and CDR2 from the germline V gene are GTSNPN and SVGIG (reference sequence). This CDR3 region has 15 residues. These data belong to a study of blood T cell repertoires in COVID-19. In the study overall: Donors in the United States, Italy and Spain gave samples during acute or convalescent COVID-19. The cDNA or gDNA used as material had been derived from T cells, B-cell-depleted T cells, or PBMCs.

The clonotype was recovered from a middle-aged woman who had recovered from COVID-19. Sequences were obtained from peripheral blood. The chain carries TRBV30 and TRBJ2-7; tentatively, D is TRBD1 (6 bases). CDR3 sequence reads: CAWGNQGLRAYEQYF. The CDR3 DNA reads TGTGCCTGGGGCAACCAGGGGTTGAGGGCCTACGAGCAGTACTTC.